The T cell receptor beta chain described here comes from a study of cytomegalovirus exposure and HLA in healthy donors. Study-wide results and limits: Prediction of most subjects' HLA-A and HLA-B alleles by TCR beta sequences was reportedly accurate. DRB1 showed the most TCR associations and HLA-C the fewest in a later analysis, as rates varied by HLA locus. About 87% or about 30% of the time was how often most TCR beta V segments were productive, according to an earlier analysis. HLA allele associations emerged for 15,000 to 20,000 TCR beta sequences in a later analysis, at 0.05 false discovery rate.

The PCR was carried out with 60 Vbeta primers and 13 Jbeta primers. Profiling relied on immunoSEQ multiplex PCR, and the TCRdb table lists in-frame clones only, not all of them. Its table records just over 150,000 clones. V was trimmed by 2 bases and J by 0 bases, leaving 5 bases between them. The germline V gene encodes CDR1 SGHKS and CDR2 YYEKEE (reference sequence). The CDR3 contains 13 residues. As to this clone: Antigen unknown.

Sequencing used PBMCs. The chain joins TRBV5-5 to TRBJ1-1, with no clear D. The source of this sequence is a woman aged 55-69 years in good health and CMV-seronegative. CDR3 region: CASSFIMNTEAFF. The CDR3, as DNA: TGTGCCAGCAGCTTTATTATGAACACTGAAGCTTTCTTT.